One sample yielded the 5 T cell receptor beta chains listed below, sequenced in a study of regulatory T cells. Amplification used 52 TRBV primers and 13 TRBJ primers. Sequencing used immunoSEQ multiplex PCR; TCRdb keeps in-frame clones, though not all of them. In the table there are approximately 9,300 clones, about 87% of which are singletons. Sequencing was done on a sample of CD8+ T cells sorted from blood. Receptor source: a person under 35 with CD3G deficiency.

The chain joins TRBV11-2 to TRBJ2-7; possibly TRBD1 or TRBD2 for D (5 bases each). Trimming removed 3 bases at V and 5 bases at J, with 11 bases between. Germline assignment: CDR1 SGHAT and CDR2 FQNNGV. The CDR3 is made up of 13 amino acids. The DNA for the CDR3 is TGTGCCAGCAGCTTCGGGGACCTAGACGAGCAGTACTTC. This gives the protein CASSFGDLDEQYF.

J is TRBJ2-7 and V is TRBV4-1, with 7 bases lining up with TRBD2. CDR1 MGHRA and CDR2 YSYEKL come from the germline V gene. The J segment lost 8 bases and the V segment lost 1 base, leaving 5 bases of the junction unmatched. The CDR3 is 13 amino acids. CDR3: CASSQVLADKQYF. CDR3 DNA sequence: TGCGCCAGCAGCCAAGTCCTAGCGGATAAGCAGTACTTC.

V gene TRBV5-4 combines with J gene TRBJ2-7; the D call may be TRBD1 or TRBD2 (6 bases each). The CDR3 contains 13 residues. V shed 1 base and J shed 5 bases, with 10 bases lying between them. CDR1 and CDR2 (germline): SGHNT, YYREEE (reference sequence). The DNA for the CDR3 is TGTGCCAGCAGCTTGTTCGGGGGCCACGAGCAGTACTTC. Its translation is CASSLFGGHEQYF.

Here the CDR3 reads CASLGARSETQYF. The CDR3 nucleotides are TGTGCCAGCCTCGGCGCCCGTAGTGAGACCCAGTACTTC. This chain connects TRBV28 to TRBJ2-5; no clear D gene. Germline V lookup: CDR1 MDHEN, CDR2 SYDVKM. Trimming removed 8 bases from V and 5 bases from J, with 15 bases in between. The CDR3 loop spans 13 amino acids. The full variable domain, its missing parts supplied by reference TRBV28 and TRBJ2-5, is DVKVTQSSRYLVKRTGEKVFLECVQDMDHENMFWYRQDPGLGLRLIYFSYDVKMKEKGDIPEGYSVSREKKERFSLILESASTNQTSMYLCASLGARSETQYFGPGTRLLVL.

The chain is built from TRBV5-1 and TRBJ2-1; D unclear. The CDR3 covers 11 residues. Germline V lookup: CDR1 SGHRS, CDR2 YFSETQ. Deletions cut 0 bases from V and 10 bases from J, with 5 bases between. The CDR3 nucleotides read TGCGCCAGCAGCTTGGGGGTAGAGCAGTTCTTC. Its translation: CASSLGVEQFF.